A selection of T cell receptor beta chains follows, all from one sample in a study of T cell responses to AZD1222 COVID-19 vaccine. This table comes from immunoSEQ multiplex PCR, and its TCRdb copy is limited to in-frame clones, with some not included. The sample lists 85,000 to 120,000 clones, 85% to 90% seen once, with approximately 5.1% in the top ten. The source was peripheral blood, collected on day 0 of AZD1222 vaccination. The source is an adult in good health. Each CDR3 is given with its conserved first and last residue. Each record gives: V gene, J gene, D gene, clone size, CDR3 protein, CDR3 DNA. The D gene is left open where the match is weak. Size is stated for part of the rows, as once, few or many counts, or as a class when the clone is expanded.

v_call: TRBV5-1; j_call: TRBJ2-3; d_call: -; clone_size: -; cdr3_aa: CASGARAGTDTQYF; cdr3_nt: TGCGCCAGCGGGGCGAGGGCCGGCACAGATACGCAGTATTTT
v_call: TRBV6-2/TRBV6-3; j_call: TRBJ1-2; d_call: TRBD1; clone_size: -; cdr3_aa: CASSTDRGPRGYTF; cdr3_nt: TGTGCCAGCAGTACAGACAGGGGGCCTCGTGGCTACACCTTC
v_call: TRBV30; j_call: TRBJ2-7; d_call: -; clone_size: -; cdr3_aa: CAWSVGPSYEQYF; cdr3_nt: TGTGCCTGGAGTGTAGGTCCGTCCTACGAGCAGTACTTC
v_call: TRBV24-1; j_call: TRBJ1-2; d_call: -; clone_size: -; cdr3_aa: CATSAVGGYGYTF; cdr3_nt: TGTGCCACCAGTGCCGTAGGGGGTTATGGCTACACCTTC
v_call: TRBV29-1; j_call: TRBJ2-7; d_call: -; clone_size: -; cdr3_aa: CSVARTTSYEQYF; cdr3_nt: TGCAGCGTGGCTCGGACAACTTCCTACGAGCAGTACTTC
v_call: TRBV5-5; j_call: TRBJ2-5; d_call: TRBD1; clone_size: -; cdr3_aa: CASSWDRGIETQYF; cdr3_nt: TGTGCCAGCAGCTGGGACAGGGGTATTGAGACCCAGTACTTC
v_call: TRBV15; j_call: TRBJ1-2; d_call: -; clone_size: -; cdr3_aa: CATSREGYGYTF; cdr3_nt: TGTGCCACCAGCAGAGAGGGGTATGGCTACACCTTC
v_call: TRBV4-2; j_call: TRBJ1-4; d_call: TRBD1; clone_size: -; cdr3_aa: CASSQEVRTGPEKLFF; cdr3_nt: TGTGCCAGCAGCCAAGAAGTCCGGACAGGACCCGAAAAACTGTTTTTT
v_call: TRBV5-1; j_call: TRBJ1-6; d_call: -; clone_size: -; cdr3_aa: CASGRTDSYNSPLHF; cdr3_nt: TGCGCCAGCGGGAGGACAGACTCCTATAATTCACCCCTCCACTTT
v_call: TRBV9; j_call: TRBJ2-3; d_call: -; clone_size: -; cdr3_aa: CASGGGSTDTQYF; cdr3_nt: TGTGCCAGCGGAGGGGGTAGCACAGATACGCAGTATTTT
v_call: TRBV19; j_call: TRBJ1-1; d_call: -; clone_size: few; cdr3_aa: CASSIKIQGKVGTEAFF; cdr3_nt: TGTGCCAGTAGTATAAAAATCCAGGGGAAGGTTGGGACTGAAGCTTTCTTT
v_call: TRBV7-9; j_call: TRBJ1-1; d_call: -; clone_size: -; cdr3_aa: CASSPRGGGPATEAFF; cdr3_nt: TGTGCCAGCAGCCCGAGGGGTGGGGGGCCGGCCACTGAAGCTTTCTTT
v_call: TRBV11-2; j_call: TRBJ1-5; d_call: -; clone_size: once; cdr3_aa: CASSLSMRQPQHF; cdr3_nt: TGTGCCAGCAGCTTATCGATGCGTCAGCCCCAGCATTTT
v_call: TRBV6-5; j_call: TRBJ2-7; d_call: -; clone_size: -; cdr3_aa: CAEGDGGARNEQYF; cdr3_nt: TGTGCAGAGGGGGACGGAGGGGCGAGGAACGAGCAGTACTTC
v_call: TRBV5-1; j_call: TRBJ2-5; d_call: -; clone_size: -; cdr3_aa: CASSAAMSQGIETQYF; cdr3_nt: TGCGCCAGCAGCGCCGCTATGTCACAGGGAATAGAGACCCAGTACTTC
v_call: TRBV7-8; j_call: TRBJ2-5; d_call: TRBD1; clone_size: -; cdr3_aa: CASTPRDRVGQETQYF; cdr3_nt: TGTGCCAGCACCCCACGGGACAGGGTGGGTCAAGAGACCCAGTACTTC
v_call: TRBV7-9; j_call: TRBJ2-7; d_call: -; clone_size: -; cdr3_aa: CASSPGAYEQYF; cdr3_nt: TGTGCCAGCAGCCCGGGGGCCTACGAGCAGTACTTC
v_call: TRBV18; j_call: TRBJ2-1; d_call: -; clone_size: -; cdr3_aa: CASSQDSHNEQFF; cdr3_nt: TGTGCCAGCTCACAGGACAGCCACAATGAGCAGTTCTTC
v_call: TRBV5-6; j_call: TRBJ1-1; d_call: -; clone_size: -; cdr3_aa: CASRNREPEAFF; cdr3_nt: TGTGCCAGCAGAAACCGGGAGCCTGAAGCTTTCTTT
v_call: TRBV7-6; j_call: TRBJ2-1; d_call: -; clone_size: -; cdr3_aa: CASSLPASGAPLSSYNEQFF; cdr3_nt: TGTGCCAGCAGCCTCCCAGCCTCGGGGGCACCACTAAGCTCCTACAATGAGCAGTTCTTC
v_call: TRBV5-6; j_call: TRBJ1-3; d_call: -; clone_size: -; cdr3_aa: CASTLAGGSGNTIYF; cdr3_nt: TGTGCCAGCACCCTGGCCGGAGGGTCCGGAAACACCATATATTTT
v_call: TRBV28; j_call: TRBJ2-7; d_call: TRBD1; clone_size: -; cdr3_aa: CASSFFRDRGEQYF; cdr3_nt: TGTGCCAGCAGTTTTTTTCGGGACAGGGGCGAGCAGTACTTC
v_call: TRBV7-2; j_call: TRBJ1-4; d_call: -; clone_size: -; cdr3_aa: CASSSNTATNEKLFF; cdr3_nt: TGTGCCAGCAGCTCCAACACGGCAACTAATGAAAAACTGTTTTTT
v_call: TRBV7-2; j_call: TRBJ1-6; d_call: -; clone_size: -; cdr3_aa: CASSLIKSSYNSPLHF; cdr3_nt: TGTGCCAGCAGCTTAATTAAAAGCTCCTATAATTCACCCCTCCACTTT
v_call: TRBV7-9; j_call: TRBJ1-3; d_call: -; clone_size: -; cdr3_aa: CASSLGPGNTIYF; cdr3_nt: TGTGCCAGCAGCCTGGGTCCGGGAAACACCATATATTTT
v_call: TRBV28; j_call: TRBJ2-2; d_call: TRBD2; clone_size: -; cdr3_aa: CASTIAGGRITGELFF; cdr3_nt: TGTGCCAGCACTATAGCGGGGGGGAGGATCACCGGGGAGCTGTTTTTT
v_call: TRBV28; j_call: TRBJ1-1; d_call: TRBD1; clone_size: once; cdr3_aa: CASSFDRVNTEAFF; cdr3_nt: TGTGCCAGCAGTTTCGACAGGGTGAACACTGAAGCTTTCTTT
v_call: TRBV2; j_call: TRBJ2-1; d_call: TRBD2; clone_size: -; cdr3_aa: CASSENLAGGAQFF; cdr3_nt: TGTGCCAGCAGTGAAAACCTAGCGGGAGGCGCGCAGTTCTTC
v_call: TRBV4-3; j_call: TRBJ1-6; d_call: TRBD1; clone_size: few; cdr3_aa: CASSQVQTGTGFSPLHF; cdr3_nt: TGCGCCAGCAGCCAAGTCCAGACCGGGACAGGGTTTTCACCCCTCCACTTT
v_call: TRBV19; j_call: TRBJ2-4; d_call: TRBD2; clone_size: few; cdr3_aa: CATSPGGPLAKNIQYF; cdr3_nt: TGTGCCACCTCTCCGGGGGGGCCCCTAGCCAAAAACATTCAGTACTTC
v_call: TRBV30; j_call: TRBJ1-3; d_call: -; clone_size: -; cdr3_aa: CAGLPQGGNTIYF; cdr3_nt: TGTGCCGGCCTTCCACAGGGAGGAAACACCATATATTTT
v_call: TRBV19; j_call: TRBJ2-7; d_call: TRBD1; clone_size: -; cdr3_aa: CASSNRQGMYEQYF; cdr3_nt: TGTGCCAGTAGTAATAGACAGGGTATGTACGAGCAGTACTTC
v_call: TRBV6-2/TRBV6-3; j_call: TRBJ2-7; d_call: -; clone_size: -; cdr3_aa: CASSVIGEQYF; cdr3_nt: TGTGCCAGCAGTGTAATCGGAGAGCAGTACTTC
v_call: TRBV27; j_call: TRBJ1-6; d_call: TRBD1; clone_size: -; cdr3_aa: CASSPRQGGNSPLHF; cdr3_nt: TGTGCCAGCAGTCCCCGACAGGGTGGCAATTCACCCCTCCACTTT
v_call: TRBV3-1/TRBV3-2; j_call: TRBJ2-1; d_call: TRBD2; clone_size: -; cdr3_aa: CASSGLAGRYNEQFF; cdr3_nt: TGTGCCAGCAGCGGACTAGCGGGCCGCTACAATGAGCAGTTCTTC
v_call: TRBV7-2; j_call: TRBJ2-7; d_call: -; clone_size: -; cdr3_aa: CASSLSYEQYF; cdr3_nt: TGTGCCAGCAGCCTCTCCTACGAGCAGTACTTC
v_call: TRBV28; j_call: TRBJ1-4; d_call: TRBD1; clone_size: -; cdr3_aa: CASSLGQRREKLFF; cdr3_nt: TGTGCCAGCAGTTTGGGACAGAGGAGGGAAAAACTGTTTTTT
v_call: TRBV20-1; j_call: TRBJ2-7; d_call: -; clone_size: -; cdr3_aa: CSALMSVEQYF; cdr3_nt: TGCAGCGCTCTCATGTCGGTCGAGCAGTACTTC
v_call: TRBV2; j_call: TRBJ2-4; d_call: -; clone_size: -; cdr3_aa: CASTLRQDLNIQYF; cdr3_nt: TGTGCCAGCACACTAAGACAGGATCTAAACATTCAGTACTTC
v_call: TRBV5-1; j_call: TRBJ1-5; d_call: -; clone_size: -; cdr3_aa: CASSPSGGPGSQPQHF; cdr3_nt: TGCGCCAGCAGCCCCTCGGGGGGACCTGGGAGTCAGCCCCAGCATTTT
v_call: TRBV6-2/TRBV6-3; j_call: TRBJ2-7; d_call: TRBD2; clone_size: -; cdr3_aa: CASRPRGGVKYEQYF; cdr3_nt: TGTGCCAGCAGACCTCGTGGGGGGGTTAAGTACGAGCAGTACTTC